This T cell receptor beta chain was retrieved from a study of blood T cell repertoires in COVID-19. Study overall: Samples taken during acute and convalescent COVID-19 were collected in the United States, Italy and Spain.

Profiling relied on immunoSEQ multiplex PCR, and the TCRdb table lists in-frame clones only, not all of them. This sample has approximately 200,000 clones, with more than 85% found just once. CDR1 is SGHTA, CDR2 FQGTGA, per germline. Trimming removed 4 bases from V and 6 bases from J, with 16 bases in between. The CDR3 spans 15 residues. The sequencing input was peripheral blood. The chain carries TRBV7-3 and TRBJ2-1, with D possibly TRBD2 on 7 matching bases. This clonotype was sampled from a man in his forties with active or convalescent COVID-19. The CDR3 region has the DNA TGTGCCAGCAGCTCACGGGGGGCTTATGGCAATGAGCAGTTCTTC. Translating it yields CASSSRGAYGNEQFF.